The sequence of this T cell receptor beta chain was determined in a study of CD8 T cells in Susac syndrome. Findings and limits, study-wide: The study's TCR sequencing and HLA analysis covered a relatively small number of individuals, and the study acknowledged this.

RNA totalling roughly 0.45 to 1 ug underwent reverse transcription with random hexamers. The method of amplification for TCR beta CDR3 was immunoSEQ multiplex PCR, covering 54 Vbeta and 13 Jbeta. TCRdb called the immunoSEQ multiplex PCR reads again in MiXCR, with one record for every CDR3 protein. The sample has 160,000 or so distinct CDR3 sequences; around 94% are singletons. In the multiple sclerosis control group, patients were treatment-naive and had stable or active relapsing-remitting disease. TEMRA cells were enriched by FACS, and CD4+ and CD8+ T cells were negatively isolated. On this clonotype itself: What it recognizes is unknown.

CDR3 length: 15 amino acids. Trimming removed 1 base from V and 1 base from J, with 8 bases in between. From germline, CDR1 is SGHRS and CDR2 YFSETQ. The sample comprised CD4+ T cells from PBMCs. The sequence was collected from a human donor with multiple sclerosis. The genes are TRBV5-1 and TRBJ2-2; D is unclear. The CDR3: CASSLPEKNTGELFF. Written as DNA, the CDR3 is TGCGCCAGCAGCTTGCCCGAGAAGAACACCGGGGAGCTGTTTTTT.